The 23 T cell receptor beta chains below all came from one sample that was sequenced in a study of blood T cells in healthy people across ages. Next came a second PCR, run for about 6 to 11 cycles, which used a sample-barcoded 5' primer along with a J-beta primer mix. TCRdb ran MiXCR on the 5' RACE reads and lists one entry per CDR3 protein. The table has about 680,000 distinct CDR3 sequences, around 45% seen once; the top ten hold roughly 34%. Sequencing was performed on blood. These receptors were collected from a woman aged 60-70 years in good health.

The rearrangement uses TRBV11-3 and TRBJ2-1; 8 bases are shared with TRBD2. Germline V CDR1 and CDR2: SGHNT, YENEEA. CDR3 length: 14 amino acids. V trimming: 5 bases; J trimming: 7 bases; junction bases outside the gene matches: 7. The CDR3 loop is CASSPGGVRNEQFF. The CDR3 DNA reads as TGTGCCAGCAGCCCCGGGGGGGTAAGGAATGAGCAGTTCTTC.

DNA of the CDR3: TGTGCCAGCAGGTCACGACTAGCGGGAGACTACGAGCAGTACTTC. Translating gives CASRSRLAGDYEQYF. This chain links TRBV28 with TRBJ2-4; 12 bases are shared with TRBD2. The DNA end lines up better with TRBJ2-7; the J call may be wrong. The germline gives CDR1 MDHEN, CDR2 SYDVKM. The CDR3 runs 15 residues.

The chain has TRBV15 and TRBJ2-5; D gene ambiguous. V dropped 0 bases and J dropped 2 bases, with 7 bases sitting between them. This CDR3 has 14 amino acids. Germline assignment: CDR1 LNHNV and CDR2 YYDKDF (reference sequence). The CDR3 region is CATSRDRTQETQYF. The DNA of the CDR3 is TGTGCCACCAGCAGAGATAGGACGCAAGAGACCCAGTACTTC.

This chain links TRBV7-6 with TRBJ2-3; 11 bases are a match to TRBD2. The trim removed 6 bases at V and 3 bases at J, leaving 8 bases unmatched. Germline V gives CDR1 SGHVS, CDR2 FNYEAQ. The CDR3 consists of 16 residues. The CDR3 nucleotides are TGTGCCAGCAGTCGGGCCGGGACTAGCGGTACAGATACGCAGTATTTT. Protein product: CASSRAGTSGTDTQYF.

This chain uses TRBV6-1 with TRBJ2-5; 9 nucleotides match TRBD1. The length of the CDR3 is 14 residues. Germline assignment: CDR1 MNHNS and CDR2 SASEGT. The junction had 1 base not matched to a gene; V was cut back by 1 base and J by 4 bases. The CDR3 is CASSEGGQGETQYF. CDR3 nucleotide sequence: TGTGCCAGCAGTGAAGGGGGACAGGGAGAGACCCAGTACTTC.

The V gene is TRBV4-3, the J gene TRBJ2-1; possible D gene TRBD1, 6 bases. This CDR3 contains 15 residues. Germline V gives CDR1 LGHNA, CDR2 YSLEER. V lost 1 base to trimming and J lost 2 bases, with 9 bases between them. In nucleotides, the CDR3 is TGCGCCAGCAGCCAAGCAGGGGACCCCTACAATGAGCAGTTCTTC. This translates into CASSQAGDPYNEQFF.

The rearrangement uses TRBV20-1 and TRBJ2-5; the match to TRBD2 covers 8 bases. This CDR3 has 14 residues. CDR1 DFQATT and CDR2 SNEGSKA come from the germline V gene (reference sequence). J was trimmed by 2 bases and V by 5 bases; bases with no gene match: 7. For the CDR3, the DNA is TGCAGTGCTTTAAGCGGGAGTAAGCAAGAGACCCAGTACTTC. Its protein is CSALSGSKQETQYF.

The chain employs TRBV6-6 and TRBJ1-2, with D possibly matching TRBD1 (5 bases). The germline V gene has CDR1 MNHNY and CDR2 SVGAGI (reference sequence). Trimming cost V 5 bases and J 0 bases, with 10 bases left between them. The CDR3 is 14 residues long. CDR3 residues: CASSLGDPNYGYTF. CDR3 coding DNA: TGTGCCAGCAGTCTAGGGGACCCTAACTATGGCTACACCTTC.

The CDR3 DNA reads TGTGCCAGCACCCGGGACCGCTATAATTCACCCCTCCACTTT. Amino acid sequence: CASTRDRYNSPLHF. J is TRBJ1-6 and V is TRBV27; possible D gene TRBD1, 5 bases. The CDR3 runs to 14 residues. V was clipped by 7 bases and J by 3 bases, with 10 bases between them. Germline V CDR1 and CDR2: MNHEY, SMNVEV (reference sequence).

This clonotype was counted only a few times. The rearrangement joins TRBV4-3 to TRBJ1-1; TRBD1 matches at 7 bases. This CDR3 contains 17 residues. Germline V gives CDR1 LGHNA, CDR2 YSLEER. Trimming took 4 bases from V and 1 from J; bases not matched to a gene: 12. DNA of the CDR3: TGCGCCAGCAGCCCATGGGGGACAGTGGCGGGGAACACTGAAGCTTTCTTT. Translated: CASSPWGTVAGNTEAFF.

This clonotype was observed a handful of times. The chain uses TRBV7-2 and TRBJ2-3; D gene uncertain. Germline CDR1 is SGHTA and CDR2 is FQGNSA. The CDR3 spans 14 residues. Trimming pared 1 base from V and 6 bases from J, leaving 11 bases between. The CDR3 spells CASSLVLVGDTQYF. CDR3 coding DNA: TGTGCCAGCAGCTTAGTTCTGGTGGGTGATACGCAGTATTTT.

CDR3: CSASPAIAYEQYF. CDR3 nucleotides: TGCAGTGCTAGCCCCGCCATCGCCTACGAGCAGTACTTC. The chain employs TRBV20-1 and TRBJ2-7, with D hard to call. Germline-derived CDR1 and CDR2 are DFQATT and SNEGSKA (reference sequence). The CDR3 is 13 residues long. V dropped 3 bases and J dropped 2 bases, with 11 bases sitting between them.

This clonotype has more than one count but fewer than ten. This sequence joins TRBV6-4 and TRBJ2-7; D may correspond to TRBD1 or TRBD2 (6 bases each). CDR1 and CDR2 from the germline V gene are MRHNA and SNTAGT. This CDR3 has 16 amino acids. Deletions cut 1 base from V and 1 base from J, with 14 bases between. This CDR3 reads CASSDYDRGDSYEQYF. The CDR3 region has the DNA TGTGCCAGCAGTGACTACGATAGGGGGGATTCCTACGAGCAGTACTTC.

This clonotype was detected a few times. The CDR3 here is CASSFTPGHGHYGYTF. CDR3 nucleotides: TGTGCCAGCAGCTTCACACCGGGACATGGGCACTATGGCTACACCTTC. The genes are TRBV7-7 and TRBJ1-2; D might be TRBD1 (6 bases). Germline V CDR1 and CDR2: SSHAT, FNYEAQ (reference sequence). The CDR3 contains 16 residues. V was trimmed by 3 bases and J by 3 bases, leaving 17 bases between them.

The chain couples TRBV10-3 to TRBJ1-3, with TRBD1 matching over 11 bases. The length of the CDR3 is 15 residues. The germline gives CDR1 ENHRY, CDR2 SYGVKD. V lost 6 bases and J lost 2; bases outside the gene matches: 3. The CDR3 protein is CAISGTGGPGNTIYF. CDR3 bases: TGTGCCATCAGCGGGACAGGGGGACCTGGAAACACCATATATTTT.

Note on this clonotype: A single base separates this from a much larger clone, so it may be a read error. The rearrangement uses TRBV7-2 and TRBJ2-7; D is tentatively TRBD1 or TRBD2 (5 bases each). V was shortened by 4 bases and J by 5 bases, with 9 bases between the two germline ends. The CDR3 contains 12 residues. Germline V lookup: CDR1 SGHTA, CDR2 FQGNSA. The CDR3 protein is CASSSLGDEQYF. CDR3 sequence (DNA): TGTGCCAGCAGCTCCCTGGGGGACGAGCAGTACTTC.

The rearrangement uses TRBV4-1 and TRBJ2-7; the match to TRBD1 covers 8 bases. Germline trimming cut 1 base from V and 2 bases from J; bases unmatched to any gene: 4. Germline CDR1 MGHRA, CDR2 YSYEKL. This CDR3 comprises 15 residues. CDR3 DNA sequence: TGCGCCAGCAGCCAAGGAGGACAGGGCACCTACGAGCAGTACTTC. As protein: CASSQGGQGTYEQYF.

The rearrangement uses TRBV5-1 and TRBJ2-6; the D is unclear. CDR3 length equals 16 residues. V lost 2 bases and J lost 0, with 9 bases in between. Germline assignment: CDR1 SGHRS and CDR2 YFSETQ. The CDR3 loop is CASSFSFDSGANVLTF. The DNA for the CDR3 is TGCGCCAGCAGCTTCTCCTTTGACTCTGGGGCCAACGTCCTGACTTTC.

This clonotype was found many times. The chain uses TRBV20-1 and TRBJ2-1, with TRBD2 identical over 9 bases. Trimming cost V 0 bases and J 6 bases; bases outside gene matches: 9. This CDR3 comprises 16 residues. Germline CDR1 DFQATT, CDR2 SNEGSKA (reference sequence). CDR3 coding DNA: TGCAGTGCTAGAGATCCGCTAGCGGGAACCCTCAATGAGCAGTTCTTC. Amino acid sequence: CSARDPLAGTLNEQFF.

There are a few counts of this clonotype. A read error may account for a junction end that differs from germline. The chain carries TRBV20-1 and TRBJ2-7; weak D call: TRBD2 (5 bases). There are 14 residues in the CDR3. In germline, CDR1 is DFQATT, CDR2 SNEGSKA (reference sequence). CDR3: CSTRDRLGTYEQYF. The CDR3 DNA is TGCAGTACTAGAGATCGGTTAGGAACCTACGAGCAGTACTTC.

The gene calls are TRBV2 and TRBJ1-2; TRBD1 matches at 10 bases. V gave up 4 bases and J gave up 6 bases; unmatched junction bases: 11. CDR1 is SNHLY and CDR2 is FYNNEI in the germline V gene. There are 16 residues in the CDR3. CDR3 nucleotides: TGTGCCAGCAGTGCCGACACCAGACAGGGGGCGCATGGCTACACCTTC. Protein product: CASSADTRQGAHGYTF.

As concerns this clonotype: An end of the junction differs from the germline gene, which may be a read error. The chain combines TRBV4-3 with TRBJ2-1; maybe TRBD1 (6 bases). The germline CDR1 and CDR2 sequences are LGHNA and YSLEER. The CDR3 totals 17 residues. The CDR3 DNA sequence: TGCGCCAGCAGCCAATTCTACAGGGCATACTCCTACGATGAGCAGTTCTTC. The encoded protein is CASSQFYRAYSYDEQFF.

At least ten counts were recorded for this clonotype. The chain is built from TRBV29-1 and TRBJ2-2; no firm D call. Trimming took 7 bases from V and 2 from J, leaving 8 bases between them. Germline loops: CDR1 SQVTM, CDR2 ANQGSEA. CDR3 length equals 12 residues. The CDR3 spells CSEQTNTGELFF. For the CDR3, the DNA is TGCAGCGAACAGACTAACACCGGGGAGCTGTTTTTT.